Sequencing of this TCR beta chain was carried out in a study of blood T cells in healthy people across ages. General study findings and limits: Long-lived donors had more naive CD4+ cells and higher diversity than aged donors. Age brought a roughly linear fall in TCR beta diversity measured per million T cells.

With a J-beta primer mix and a sample-barcoded 5' primer, a second PCR ran roughly 6 to 12 cycles. TCRdb analysed the 5' RACE reads with MiXCR anew, one entry per CDR3 protein. The sample consists of some 1,800,000 distinct CDR3 sequences, approximately 39% of them appearing once. This CDR3 region has 15 residues. J was trimmed by 11 bases and V by 3 bases; bases with no gene match: 9. The V gene's germline CDR1 is SGHTA and CDR2 FQGTGA. Caucasian, healthy and from Russia, the donors were aged between about 6 and 90. Peripheral blood, about 9.8 milliliters per donor, was collected. Only a few counts were recorded for this clonotype. As yet, its antigen is unknown.

This clonotype originated in a human donor in good health. Source material: blood. The rearrangement uses TRBV7-3 and TRBJ2-5; 13 positions agree with TRBD2. The CDR3 region has the DNA TGTGCCAGCAGCTTGGGACTAGCGGGAAACAATGAGCAGTACTTC. As protein: CASSLGLAGNNEQYF.